These T cell receptor beta chains were read from a single sample in a study of post-analysis software for immune sequencing data. TCRdb itself ran the PCR reads through MiXCR, one entry per CDR3 protein. The top ten hold more than 1.3% of the sample, which has over 150,000 distinct CDR3 sequences, roughly 30% seen once. Sample: blood. These receptor sequences come from a girl under 18 with multiple sclerosis. Each CDR3 is given with its conserved first and last residue. Fields, in order: D gene, V gene, J gene, clone size, CDR3 protein, CDR3 DNA. The D gene is left open where the match is weak. Some rows have no size entry. The others give once, few or many, or a class for an expanded clone.

d_gene: .
v_gene: TRBV4-2
j_gene: TRBJ1-1
abundance: .
CDR3aa: CAGSHPGSTEAFF
CDR3nt: TGTGCCGGCAGCCACCCGGGGAGCACTGAAGCTTTCTTT

d_gene: .
v_gene: TRBV7-9
j_gene: TRBJ2-1
abundance: .
CDR3aa: CASGPGRSDEQFF
CDR3nt: TGTGCCAGCGGCCCAGGAAGATCCGATGAGCAGTTCTTC

d_gene: TRBD1
v_gene: TRBV6-6
j_gene: TRBJ1-2
abundance: few
CDR3aa: CASLGTGVDYGYTF
CDR3nt: TGTGCCAGCCTGGGGACAGGGGTTGACTATGGCTACACCTTC

d_gene: .
v_gene: TRBV20-1
j_gene: TRBJ1-4
abundance: few
CDR3aa: CSARVPTNEELFF
CDR3nt: TGCAGTGCTAGAGTCCCAACTAATGAAGAACTGTTTTTT

d_gene: TRBD1
v_gene: TRBV20-1
j_gene: TRBJ2-3
abundance: many
CDR3aa: CSAITGGAGTDTQYF
CDR3nt: TGCAGTGCTATAACAGGGGGCGCTGGAACAGATACGCAGTATTTT

d_gene: TRBD2
v_gene: TRBV7-9
j_gene: TRBJ2-7
abundance: many
CDR3aa: CASSPPAASGSIRYF
CDR3nt: TGTGCCAGCAGCCCCCCGGCTGCTAGCGGGAGTATCCGGTACTTC

d_gene: .
v_gene: TRBV11-2
j_gene: TRBJ1-1
abundance: few
CDR3aa: CASSWWVSQGTEAFF
CDR3nt: TGTGCCAGCAGCTGGTGGGTCTCTCAGGGCACTGAAGCTTTCTTT

d_gene: .
v_gene: TRBV20-1
j_gene: TRBJ2-1
abundance: many
CDR3aa: CSARDSGAYNEQFF
CDR3nt: TGCAGTGCTAGAGATTCGGGCGCCTACAATGAGCAGTTCTTC

d_gene: .
v_gene: TRBV23-1
j_gene: TRBJ2-5
abundance: .
CDR3aa: CANSLETDTKTQYF
CDR3nt: TGCGCCAACAGTCTCGAGACGGACACGAAGACCCAGTACTTC

d_gene: .
v_gene: TRBV27
j_gene: TRBJ2-1
abundance: few
CDR3aa: CAKSGKGYCNEQFF
CDR3nt: TGTGCCAAATCCGGCAAGGGCTACTGCAATGAGCAGTTCTTC

d_gene: .
v_gene: TRBV7-9
j_gene: TRBJ2-3
abundance: .
CDR3aa: CDSSRGTLADTQYF
CDR3nt: TGTGACAGCAGCCGAGGGACACTAGCAGATACGCAGTATTTT

d_gene: TRBD2
v_gene: TRBV7-3
j_gene: TRBJ2-7
abundance: few
CDR3aa: CASSFGTSGRASYEQYF
CDR3nt: TGTGCCAGCAGCTTCGGGACTAGCGGGAGAGCATCCTACGAGCAGTACTTC

d_gene: .
v_gene: TRBV20-1
j_gene: TRBJ2-7
abundance: many
CDR3aa: CSARVLDSSYEQYF
CDR3nt: TGCAGTGCTAGAGTCCTCGACAGTTCCTACGAGCAGTACTTC

d_gene: .
v_gene: TRBV15
j_gene: TRBJ2-4
abundance: many
CDR3aa: CATSTNREQYF
CDR3nt: TGTGCCACCAGCACTAACCGGGAGCAGTACTTC